Presented here are 22 T cell receptor beta chains from one specimen sequenced in a study of T cell responses to AZD1222 COVID-19 vaccine. This table comes from immunoSEQ multiplex PCR, and its TCRdb copy is limited to in-frame clones, with some not included. In the table there are under 150,000 clones, approximately 90% of which are singletons. The sequences come from peripheral blood, collected 28 days after the second AZD1222 dose. These receptors were collected from an adult who received the AZD1222 COVID-19 vaccine.

The chain joins TRBV2 to TRBJ2-5; D is possibly TRBD1 (5 bases). Trimming removed 5 bases at V and 1 base at J, with 11 bases between. The V gene's germline CDR1 is SNHLY and CDR2 FYNNEI. The CDR3 loop spans 14 amino acids. Written as DNA, the CDR3 is TGTGCCAGCAGTCAACAGGTGTTCCAAGAGACCCAGTACTTC. It specifies CASSQQVFQETQYF.

This rearrangement joins TRBV19 to TRBJ1-2; D is possibly TRBD1 (5 bases). The CDR3 extends over 15 amino acids. Looked up from germline, CDR1 is LNHDA and CDR2 is SQIVND (reference sequence). Trimming stripped 3 bases from V and 7 bases from J, with 18 bases between. The CDR3: CASSIGADGPRGYTF. The DNA for the CDR3 is TGTGCCAGTAGTATCGGGGCGGACGGTCCCCGTGGCTACACCTTC.

In its sample, this clone was seen once. The chain combines TRBV5-8 with TRBJ2-3, with D uncertain. Germline lookup yields CDR1 SGHTS and CDR2 YDEGEE. This CDR3 is built from 14 residues. The V end lost 0 bases, the J end lost 4 bases, and 9 bases lay between the germline ends. This chain's CDR3 is CASSLGAVPDTQYF. The CDR3 coding sequence is TGTGCCAGCAGCTTGGGAGCAGTCCCAGATACGCAGTATTTT.

The chain carries TRBV24-1 and TRBJ1-2, with D uncertain. V was trimmed by 2 bases and J by 2 bases, leaving 11 bases between them. Germline V lookup: CDR1 KGHDR, CDR2 SFDVKD. The CDR3 totals 15 residues. The chain's CDR3 is CATSDSRPVNYGYTF. CDR3 in DNA: TGTGCCACCAGTGATTCAAGGCCAGTCAACTATGGCTACACCTTC.

The V and J genes are TRBV29-1 and TRBJ2-3; a possible D gene is TRBD1 (7 bases). The CDR3 runs 16 residues. The germline gives CDR1 SQVTM, CDR2 ANQGSEA. Deletions cut 1 base from V and 2 bases from J, with 16 bases between. The CDR3: CSVEGGGGDLTDTQYF. The CDR3 coding sequence is TGCAGCGTTGAAGGAGGAGGGGGCGACCTCACAGATACGCAGTATTTT.

CDR3 residues: CASGLGSEAFF. In nucleotides, the CDR3 is TGTGCCAGCGGTCTGGGGAGCGAAGCTTTCTTT. The chain employs TRBV12-3 or TRBV12-4 and TRBJ1-1; D not resolved. The CDR3 has 11 amino acids. V dropped 8 bases and J dropped 8 bases, with 12 bases sitting between them.

The chain links TRBV7-9 to TRBJ1-4; D is ambiguous. V lost 1 base and J 5 bases, leaving 11 bases between the germline ends. The CDR3 has 15 amino acids. Germline assignment: CDR1 SEHNR and CDR2 FQNEAQ (reference sequence). The chain's CDR3 is CASSLDGMVNEKLFF. The CDR3 nucleotides are TGTGCCAGCAGCTTAGATGGGATGGTCAATGAAAAACTGTTTTTT.

CDR3 protein: CASCWTGNNSPLHF. The CDR3 region has the DNA TGTGCCAGCTGTTGGACGGGAAATAATTCACCCCTCCACTTT. The genes are TRBV27 and TRBJ1-6; D not certain. This CDR3 is 14 amino acids long. With 8 bases removed from V and 5 bases from J, the gap between germline ends came to 13 bases. Germline values: CDR1 MNHEY, CDR2 SMNVEV (reference sequence).

The chain uses TRBV27 and TRBJ2-7; D uncertain. This CDR3 region has 13 residues. Deletions cut 3 bases from V and 0 bases from J, with 6 bases between. CDR1 is MNHEY and CDR2 is SMNVEV in the germline V gene (reference sequence). The CDR3 loop is CASSFRSSYEQYF. Written as DNA, the CDR3 is TGTGCCAGCAGTTTTCGGAGCTCCTACGAGCAGTACTTC.

This clone was seen more than once but under ten times. The chain carries TRBV12-5 and TRBJ1-6; TRBD1 matches 7 bases. The CDR3 loop spans 16 amino acids. J was trimmed by 7 bases and V by 7 bases; bases with no gene match: 13. The germline V gene has CDR1 LGHNT and CDR2 FRNRAP. CDR3 in amino acids: CASALPMGTENSPLHF. The CDR3, as DNA: TGTGCTAGTGCCCTCCCCATGGGGACAGAGAATTCACCCCTCCACTTT.

V is TRBV19 and J is TRBJ1-2; no reliable D call. This CDR3 comprises 13 residues. Trimming pared 3 bases from V and 3 bases from J, leaving 8 bases between. Per germline, CDR1 LNHDA and CDR2 SQIVND (reference sequence). The CDR3 nucleotides read TGTGCCAGTAGTATGAGGACGGACTATGGCTACACCTTC. This gives the protein CASSMRTDYGYTF.

The gene calls are TRBV24-1 and TRBJ2-3, with D unresolved. V lost 1 base and J 3 bases, leaving 7 bases between the germline ends. CDR1 and CDR2 (germline): KGHDR, SFDVKD. This CDR3 has 14 amino acids. The CDR3, as DNA: TGTGCCACCAGTGATTTAAGGGAAACAGATACGCAGTATTTT. It translates to CATSDLRETDTQYF.

The CDR3 coding sequence is TGTGCCAGCAGCCCGATTTATGAGGGCACTGAAGCTTTCTTT. As protein: CASSPIYEGTEAFF. The gene calls are TRBV5-4 and TRBJ1-1; no firm D call. CDR3 size: 14 residues. The ends were cut back, 4 bases at V and 4 bases at J, with 14 bases in the middle. CDR1 and CDR2 from the germline V gene are SGHNT and YYREEE (reference sequence).

The V call is TRBV7-9, the J call TRBJ1-1; D unclear. Germline V lookup: CDR1 SEHNR, CDR2 FQNEAQ (reference sequence). The CDR3 has 14 amino acids. V was shortened by 5 bases and J by 3 bases, with 13 bases between the two germline ends. CDR3 protein: CASSPSAKDTEAFF. CDR3 in DNA: TGTGCCAGCAGCCCAAGCGCCAAGGACACTGAAGCTTTCTTT.

The gene calls are TRBV7-9 and TRBJ1-1, with TRBD1 as a possible D gene (5 bases). In germline, CDR1 is SEHNR, CDR2 FQNEAQ (reference sequence). V was cut by 5 bases and J by 7 bases, with 17 bases left in between. This CDR3 contains 14 residues. CDR3 residues: CASSLQGGRGEAFF. In DNA, the CDR3 is TGTGCCAGCAGCCTTCAGGGAGGGAGGGGTGAAGCTTTCTTT.

The V gene is TRBV18, the J gene TRBJ1-2; a weak D match, TRBD1 (5 bases). Trimming removed 3 bases at V and 4 bases at J, with 9 bases between. Per germline, CDR1 KGHSH and CDR2 LQKENI. This CDR3 region has 13 residues. Here the CDR3 reads CASSPYDSYGYTF. The CDR3 nucleotides are TGTGCCAGCTCACCTTACGACAGCTATGGCTACACCTTC.

This clone has a single count. For the CDR3, the DNA is TGTGCCAGCAGCCCCGGGGGGGGCTGGAACACCGGGGAGCTGTTTTTT. Encoded protein: CASSPGGGWNTGELFF. V usage is TRBV7-3 and J usage is TRBJ2-2, with 8 bases that match TRBD2. This CDR3 has 16 residues. J gave up 1 base and V 5 bases, and 6 bases lay outside the gene matches. Germline loops: CDR1 SGHTA, CDR2 FQGTGA.

This clone was detected only a few times. V is TRBV11-2 and J is TRBJ1-1; 7 bases agree with TRBD1. The germline V gene has CDR1 SGHAT and CDR2 FQNNGV. The CDR3 sequence is 16 residues long. The V segment lost 5 bases and the J segment 2 bases; nucleotides outside the gene matches: 11. The CDR3: CASSPWRTGGNTEAFF. In DNA, the CDR3 is TGTGCCAGCAGCCCCTGGCGGACAGGTGGAAACACTGAAGCTTTCTTT.

This chain uses TRBV7-8 with TRBJ1-4, with D perhaps TRBD1 (6 bases). CDR1 and CDR2 from the germline V gene are SGHVS and FQNEAQ. Trimming cost V 2 bases and J 5 bases, with 18 bases left between them. The CDR3 is 17 residues long. The CDR3 DNA reads TGTGCCAGCAGCTTAACGGCTGGAGGGACAAAGAATGAAAAACTGTTTTTT. The encoded protein is CASSLTAGGTKNEKLFF.

This chain connects TRBV27 to TRBJ1-5, with unresolved D. Trimming shortened V by 7 bases and J by 6 bases, and 13 bases separated the two germline ends. Germline loops: CDR1 MNHEY, CDR2 SMNVEV (reference sequence). This CDR3 has 13 residues. CDR3 sequence reads: CASTVGAGQPQHF. CDR3 nucleotide sequence: TGTGCCAGCACGGTGGGAGCTGGTCAGCCCCAGCATTTT.

CDR3 sequence (DNA): TGTGCCAGCAGCTTAACAGGGGGCAGTGGGCTCGGCTCTGGAAACACCATATATTTT. Encoded protein: CASSLTGGSGLGSGNTIYF. The gene calls are TRBV5-6 and TRBJ1-3, with 9 bases fitting TRBD1. The CDR3 sequence is 19 residues long. The germline V gene encodes CDR1 SGHDT and CDR2 YYEEEE. V lost 2 bases, J lost 0 bases, and 12 bases stayed unmatched.

CDR3 region: CSATGAGGYTF. CDR3 DNA sequence: TGCAGTGCTACAGGGGCGGGTGGCTACACCTTC. The rearrangement uses TRBV20-1 and TRBJ1-2, with D perhaps matching TRBD1 (6 bases). The CDR3 covers 11 residues. Germline-derived CDR1 and CDR2 are DFQATT and SNEGSKA (reference sequence). V lost 4 bases and J 7 bases, leaving 10 bases between the germline ends.